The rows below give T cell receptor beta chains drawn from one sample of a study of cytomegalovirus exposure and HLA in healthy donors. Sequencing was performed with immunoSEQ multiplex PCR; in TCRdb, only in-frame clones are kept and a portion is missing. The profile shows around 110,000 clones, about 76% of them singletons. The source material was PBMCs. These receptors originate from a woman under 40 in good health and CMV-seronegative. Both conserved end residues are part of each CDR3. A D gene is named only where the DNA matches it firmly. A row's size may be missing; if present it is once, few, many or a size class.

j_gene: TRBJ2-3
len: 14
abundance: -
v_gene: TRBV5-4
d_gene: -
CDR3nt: TGTGCCAGCAGCGACCGGGTTAGCACAGATACGCAGTATTTT
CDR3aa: CASSDRVSTDTQYF

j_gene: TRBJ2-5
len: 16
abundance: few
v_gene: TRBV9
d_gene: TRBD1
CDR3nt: TGTGCCAGCAGCTTGGGACAGGGAGAACATCCGGAGACCCAGTACTTC
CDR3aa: CASSLGQGEHPETQYF

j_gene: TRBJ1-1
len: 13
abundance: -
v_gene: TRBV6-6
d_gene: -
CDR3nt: TGTGCCAGCAGGGCACGACGGGACACTGAAGCTTTCTTT
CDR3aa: CASRARRDTEAFF

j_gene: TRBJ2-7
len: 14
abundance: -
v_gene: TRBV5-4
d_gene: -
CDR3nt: TGTGCCAGCAGCGCGAAAAGCGGAGCCTACGAGCAGTACTTC
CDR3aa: CASSAKSGAYEQYF

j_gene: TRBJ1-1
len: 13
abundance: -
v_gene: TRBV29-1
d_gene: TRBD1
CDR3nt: TGCAGCGTTGCCGACAGGGATAAAGCTGAAGCTTTCTTT
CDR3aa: CSVADRDKAEAFF

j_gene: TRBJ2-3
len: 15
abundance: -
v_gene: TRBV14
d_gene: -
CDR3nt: TGTGCCAGCAGCCAAACTAGTGTTGGCACAGATACGCAGTATTTT
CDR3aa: CASSQTSVGTDTQYF

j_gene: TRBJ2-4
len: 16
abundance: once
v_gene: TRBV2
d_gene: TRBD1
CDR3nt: TGTGCCAGCAGTGGGATTGGACAGGGCACGAAAAACATTCAGTACTTC
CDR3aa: CASSGIGQGTKNIQYF

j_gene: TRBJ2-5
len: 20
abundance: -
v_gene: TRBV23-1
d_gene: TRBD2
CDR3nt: TGCGCCAGCAGTCAATCGACAGGGGTTCCTAGCGGGAGGCCCGAAGAGACCCAGTACTTC
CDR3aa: CASSQSTGVPSGRPEETQYF

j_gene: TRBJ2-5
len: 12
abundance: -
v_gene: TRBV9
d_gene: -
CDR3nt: TGTGCCAGGCTCTTAAGCTGGGAGACCCAGTACTTC
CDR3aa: CARLLSWETQYF

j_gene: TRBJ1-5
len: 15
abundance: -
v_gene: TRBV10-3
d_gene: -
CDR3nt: TGTGCCATCAGTGAGTCTAACAGAATCAATCAGCCCCAGCATTTT
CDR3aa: CAISESNRINQPQHF

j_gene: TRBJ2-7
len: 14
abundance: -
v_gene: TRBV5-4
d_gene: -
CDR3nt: TGTGCCAGCAGCCCCTTGGGGGGCTCCTACGAGCAGTACTTC
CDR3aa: CASSPLGGSYEQYF

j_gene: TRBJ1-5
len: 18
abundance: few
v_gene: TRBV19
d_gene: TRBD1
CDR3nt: TGTGCCAGTAGTCGGGGGAGGACAGGGGGCACAAGCAATCAGCCCCAGCATTTT
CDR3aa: CASSRGRTGGTSNQPQHF

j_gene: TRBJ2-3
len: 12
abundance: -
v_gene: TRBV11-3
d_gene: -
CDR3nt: TGTGCCAGCAGCTCTATCACAGATACGCAGTATTTT
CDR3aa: CASSSITDTQYF

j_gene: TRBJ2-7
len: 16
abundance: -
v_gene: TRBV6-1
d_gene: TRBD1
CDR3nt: TGTGCCAGCAGTGAGGACCGGACAGGGGTGTCCTACGAGCAGTACTTC
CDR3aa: CASSEDRTGVSYEQYF

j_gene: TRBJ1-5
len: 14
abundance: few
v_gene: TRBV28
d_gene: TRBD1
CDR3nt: TGTGCCAGCAGCCTGGGGACAGAGGTTAAACCCCAGCATTTT
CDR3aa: CASSLGTEVKPQHF

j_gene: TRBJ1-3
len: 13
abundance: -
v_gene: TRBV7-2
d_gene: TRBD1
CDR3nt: TGTGCCAGCAGCCTTGGGACAGGGACTGATTCGAATTTT
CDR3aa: CASSLGTGTDSNF

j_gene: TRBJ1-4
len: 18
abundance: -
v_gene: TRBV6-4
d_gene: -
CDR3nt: TGTGCCAGCACCACGGGGGACTCCACCGTCCCAACTAATGAAAAACTGTTTTTT
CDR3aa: CASTTGDSTVPTNEKLFF

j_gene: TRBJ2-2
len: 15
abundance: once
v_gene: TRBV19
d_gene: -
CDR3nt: TGTGCCAGTAGTATAGCGGGAGATCACACCGGGGAGCTGTTTTTT
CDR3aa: CASSIAGDHTGELFF

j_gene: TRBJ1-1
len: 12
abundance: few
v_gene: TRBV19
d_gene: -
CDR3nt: TGTGCCAGTAGTATCAGGGGCGGGGAAGCTTTCTTT
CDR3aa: CASSIRGGEAFF

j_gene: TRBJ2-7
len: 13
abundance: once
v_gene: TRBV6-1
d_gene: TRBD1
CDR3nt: TGTGCCAGTAACCGACAGGGCCTTGATGAGCAGTACTTC
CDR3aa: CASNRQGLDEQYF

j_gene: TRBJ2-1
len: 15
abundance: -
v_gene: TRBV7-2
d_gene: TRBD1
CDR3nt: TGTGCCAGCAGCAAGACAGGGGTGTGGGACAATGAGCAGTTCTTC
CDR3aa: CASSKTGVWDNEQFF

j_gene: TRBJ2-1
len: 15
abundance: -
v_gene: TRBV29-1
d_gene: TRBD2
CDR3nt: TGCAGCGTCAGACTAGCGGAGAGCTCCTACAATGAGCAGTTCTTC
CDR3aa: CSVRLAESSYNEQFF

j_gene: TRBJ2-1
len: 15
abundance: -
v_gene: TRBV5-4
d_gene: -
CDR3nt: TGTGCCAGCAGCTTAGACTTGAGCTCCTACAATGAGCAGTTCTTC
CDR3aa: CASSLDLSSYNEQFF

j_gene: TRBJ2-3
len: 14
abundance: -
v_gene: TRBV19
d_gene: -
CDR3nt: TGTGCCAGTAGTATAAGAGTAGACACAGATACGCAGTATTTT
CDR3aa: CASSIRVDTDTQYF

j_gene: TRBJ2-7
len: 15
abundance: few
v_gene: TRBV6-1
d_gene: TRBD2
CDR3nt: TGTGCCAGCAGTGAAGCCATAGCGGGAGGGTACGAGCAGTACTTC
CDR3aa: CASSEAIAGGYEQYF

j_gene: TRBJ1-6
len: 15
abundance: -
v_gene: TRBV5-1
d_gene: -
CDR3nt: TGCGCCAGCAGCTCCCAGGAAGCCTATAATTCACCCCTCCACTTT
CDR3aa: CASSSQEAYNSPLHF

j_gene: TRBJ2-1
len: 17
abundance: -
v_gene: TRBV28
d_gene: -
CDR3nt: TGTGCCAGCAGTTTATTAGGGGAGGATGAGTTCTACAATGAGCAGTTCTTC
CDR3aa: CASSLLGEDEFYNEQFF

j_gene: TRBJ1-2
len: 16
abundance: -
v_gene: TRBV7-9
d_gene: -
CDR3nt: TGTGCCAGCAGCTTAGGAACAGGGTCGGGAAACTATGGCTACACCTTC
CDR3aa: CASSLGTGSGNYGYTF

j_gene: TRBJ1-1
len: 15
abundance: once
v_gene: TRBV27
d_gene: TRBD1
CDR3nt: TGTGCCAGCAGTCCCCAGACAGGGGGGAACACTGAAGCTTTCTTT
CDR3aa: CASSPQTGGNTEAFF

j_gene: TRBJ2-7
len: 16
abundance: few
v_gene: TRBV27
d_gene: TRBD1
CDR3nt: TGTGCCAGCAGTTTCCGGCCAACAGGGGCTGAATACGAGCAGTACTTC
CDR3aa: CASSFRPTGAEYEQYF

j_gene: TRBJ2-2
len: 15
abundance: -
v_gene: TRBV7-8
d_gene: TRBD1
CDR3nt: TGTGCCAGCACCGACAGGGACCCTAATGGGGGGGAGCTGTTTTTT
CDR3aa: CASTDRDPNGGELFF

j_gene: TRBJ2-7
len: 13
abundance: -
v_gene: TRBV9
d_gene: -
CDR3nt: TGTGCCAGCAGCGTAGCGCGAGGGAACGAGCAGTACTTC
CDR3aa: CASSVARGNEQYF